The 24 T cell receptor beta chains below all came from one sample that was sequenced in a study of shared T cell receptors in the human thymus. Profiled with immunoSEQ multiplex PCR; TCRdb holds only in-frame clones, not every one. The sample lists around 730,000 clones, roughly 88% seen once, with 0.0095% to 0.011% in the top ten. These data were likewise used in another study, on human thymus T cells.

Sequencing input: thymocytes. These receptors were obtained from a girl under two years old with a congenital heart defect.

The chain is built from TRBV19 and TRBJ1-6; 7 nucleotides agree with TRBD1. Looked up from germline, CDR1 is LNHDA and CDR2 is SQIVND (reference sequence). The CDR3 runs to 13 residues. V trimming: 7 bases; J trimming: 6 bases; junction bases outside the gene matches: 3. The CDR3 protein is CASIRTGNSPLHF. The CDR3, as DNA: TGTGCCAGTATTAGGACAGGTAATTCACCCCTCCACTTT.

The CDR3: CASSLDVAGGPLDTDTQYF. The DNA of the CDR3 is TGTGCCAGCAGTTTAGATGTGGCGGGGGGGCCTCTGGACACAGATACGCAGTATTTT. The chain has TRBV27 and TRBJ2-3; 9 bases match TRBD2. CDR1 is MNHEY and CDR2 is SMNVEV in the germline V gene (reference sequence). V shed 2 bases and J 2 bases; nucleotides not matched to a gene: 14. This CDR3 contains 19 residues.

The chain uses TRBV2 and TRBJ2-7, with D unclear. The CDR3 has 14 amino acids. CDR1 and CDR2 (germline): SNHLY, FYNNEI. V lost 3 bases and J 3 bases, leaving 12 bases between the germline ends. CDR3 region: CASSEAVRYYEQYF. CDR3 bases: TGTGCCAGCAGTGAGGCCGTCAGATACTACGAGCAGTACTTC.

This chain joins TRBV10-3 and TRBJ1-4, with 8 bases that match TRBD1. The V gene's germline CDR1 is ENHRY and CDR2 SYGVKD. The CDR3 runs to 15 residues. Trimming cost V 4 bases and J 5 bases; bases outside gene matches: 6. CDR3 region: CAISADRGGNEKLFF. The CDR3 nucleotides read TGTGCCATCAGTGCCGACAGGGGTGGGAATGAAAAACTGTTTTTT.

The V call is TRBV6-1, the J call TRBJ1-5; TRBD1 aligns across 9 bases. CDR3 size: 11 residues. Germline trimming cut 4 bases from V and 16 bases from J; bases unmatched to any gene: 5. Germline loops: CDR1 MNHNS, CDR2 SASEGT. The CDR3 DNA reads TGTGCCAGCAGTGTCCGGGACAGGGTTCATTTT. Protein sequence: CASSVRDRVHF.

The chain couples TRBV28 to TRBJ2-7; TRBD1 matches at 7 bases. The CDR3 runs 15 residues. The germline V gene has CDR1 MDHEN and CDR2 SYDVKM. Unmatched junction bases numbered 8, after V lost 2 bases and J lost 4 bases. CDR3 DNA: TGTGCCAGCAGTTTAAAGACAGGGACCATATACGAGCAGTACTTC. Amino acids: CASSLKTGTIYEQYF.

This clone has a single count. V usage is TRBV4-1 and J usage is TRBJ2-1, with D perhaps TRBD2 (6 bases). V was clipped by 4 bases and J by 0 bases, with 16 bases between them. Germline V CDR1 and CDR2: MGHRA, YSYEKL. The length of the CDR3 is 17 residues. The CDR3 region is CASSLEGLQVSYNEQFF. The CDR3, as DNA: TGCGCCAGCAGCCTAGAGGGACTCCAGGTCTCCTACAATGAGCAGTTCTTC.

Here the CDR3 reads CASSGGTGNLCEQYF. DNA of the CDR3: TGTGCCAGCAGTGGGGGGACAGGGAATCTATGCGAGCAGTACTTC. The chain joins TRBV6-6 to TRBJ2-7; 9 nucleotides match TRBD1. The V gene end was trimmed by 5 bases and the J gene end by 6 bases; junction bases not matched to a gene: 11. Germline-derived CDR1 and CDR2 are MNHNY and SVGAGI (reference sequence). This CDR3 region has 15 residues.

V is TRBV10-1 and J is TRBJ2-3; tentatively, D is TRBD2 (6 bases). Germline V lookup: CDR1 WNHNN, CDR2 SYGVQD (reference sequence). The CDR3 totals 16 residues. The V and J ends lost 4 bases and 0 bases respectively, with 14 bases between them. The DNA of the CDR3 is TGCGCCAGCAGTGTCGGGTTTGCGGGGAGCACAGATACGCAGTATTTT. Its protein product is CASSVGFAGSTDTQYF.

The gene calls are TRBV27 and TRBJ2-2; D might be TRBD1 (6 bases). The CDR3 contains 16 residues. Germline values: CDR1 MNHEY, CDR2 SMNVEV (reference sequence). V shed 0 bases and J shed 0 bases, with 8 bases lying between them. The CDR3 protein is CASSLSRTANTGELFF. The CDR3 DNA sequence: TGTGCCAGCAGTTTATCTAGGACAGCGAACACCGGGGAGCTGTTTTTT.

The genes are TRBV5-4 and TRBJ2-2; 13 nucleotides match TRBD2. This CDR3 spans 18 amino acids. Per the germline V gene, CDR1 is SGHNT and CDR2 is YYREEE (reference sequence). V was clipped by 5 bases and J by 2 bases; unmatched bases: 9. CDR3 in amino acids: CASRYTGTSGANTGELFF. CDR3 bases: TGTGCCAGCAGGTATACCGGGACTAGCGGGGCCAACACCGGGGAGCTGTTTTTT.

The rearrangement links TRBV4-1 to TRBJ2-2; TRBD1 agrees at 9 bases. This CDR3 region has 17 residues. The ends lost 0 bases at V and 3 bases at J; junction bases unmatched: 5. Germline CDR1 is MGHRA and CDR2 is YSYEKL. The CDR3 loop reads CASSQDRRQGDTGELFF. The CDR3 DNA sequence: TGCGCCAGCAGCCAAGATAGGAGACAGGGGGACACCGGGGAGCTGTTTTTT.

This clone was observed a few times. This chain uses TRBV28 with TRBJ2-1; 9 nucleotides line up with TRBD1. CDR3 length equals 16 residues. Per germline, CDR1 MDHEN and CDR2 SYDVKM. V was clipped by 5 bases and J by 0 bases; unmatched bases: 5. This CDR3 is CASSSDRGASYNEQFF. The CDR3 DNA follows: TGTGCCAGCAGTAGCGACAGGGGGGCCTCCTACAATGAGCAGTTCTTC.

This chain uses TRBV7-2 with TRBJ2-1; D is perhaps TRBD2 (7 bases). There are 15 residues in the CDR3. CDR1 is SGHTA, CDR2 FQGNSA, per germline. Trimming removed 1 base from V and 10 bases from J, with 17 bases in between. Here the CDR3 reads CASSLVGGPVREQFF. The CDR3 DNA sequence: TGTGCCAGCAGCTTAGTGGGGGGGCCGGTCCGGGAGCAGTTCTTC.

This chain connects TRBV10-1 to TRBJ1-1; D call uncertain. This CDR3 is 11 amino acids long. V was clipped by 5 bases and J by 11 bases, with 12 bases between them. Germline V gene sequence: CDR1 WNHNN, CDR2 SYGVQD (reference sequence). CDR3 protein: CASSRTESAFF. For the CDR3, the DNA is TGCGCCAGCAGTCGCACAGAGTCCGCTTTCTTT.

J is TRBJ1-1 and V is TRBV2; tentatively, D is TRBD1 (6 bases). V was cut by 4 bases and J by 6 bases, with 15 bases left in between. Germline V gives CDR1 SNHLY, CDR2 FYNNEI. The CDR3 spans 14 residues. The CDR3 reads CASSGIEQGPEAFF. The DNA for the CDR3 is TGTGCCAGCAGTGGGATTGAACAGGGCCCTGAAGCTTTCTTT. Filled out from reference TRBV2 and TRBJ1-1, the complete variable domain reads EPEVTQTPSHQVTQMGQEVILRCVPISNHLYFYWYRQILGQKVEFLVSFYNNEISEKSEIFDDQFSVERPDGSNFTLKIRSTKLEDSAMYFCASSGIEQGPEAFFGQGTRLTVV.

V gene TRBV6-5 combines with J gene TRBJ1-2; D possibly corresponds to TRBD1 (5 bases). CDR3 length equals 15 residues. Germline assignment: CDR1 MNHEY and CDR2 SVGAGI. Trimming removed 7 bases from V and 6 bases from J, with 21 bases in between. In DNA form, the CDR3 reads TGTGCCAGCAACCACCTCACGGGAGGGGTAAATGGCTACACCTTC. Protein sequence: CASNHLTGGVNGYTF.

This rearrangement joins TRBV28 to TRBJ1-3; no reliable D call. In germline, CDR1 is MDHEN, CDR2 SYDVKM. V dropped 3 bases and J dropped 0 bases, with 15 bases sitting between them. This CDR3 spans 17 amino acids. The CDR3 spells CASSFAGKSTSGNTIYF. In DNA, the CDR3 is TGTGCCAGCAGTTTTGCAGGAAAGTCAACCTCTGGAAACACCATATATTTT.

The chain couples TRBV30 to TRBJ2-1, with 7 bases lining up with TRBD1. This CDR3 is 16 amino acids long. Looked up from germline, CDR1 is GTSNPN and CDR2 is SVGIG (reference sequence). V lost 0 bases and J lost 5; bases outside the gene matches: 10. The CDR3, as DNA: TGTGCCTGGAGTGTACAAGTGTGGGACAGCAACAATGAGCAGTTCTTC. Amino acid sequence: CAWSVQVWDSNNEQFF. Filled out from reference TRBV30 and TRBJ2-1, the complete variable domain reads SQTIHQWPATLVQPVGSPLSLECTVEGTSNPNLYWYRQAAGRGLQLLFYSVGIGQISSEVPQNLSASRPQDRQFILSSKKLLLSDSGFYLCAWSVQVWDSNNEQFFGPGTRLTVL.

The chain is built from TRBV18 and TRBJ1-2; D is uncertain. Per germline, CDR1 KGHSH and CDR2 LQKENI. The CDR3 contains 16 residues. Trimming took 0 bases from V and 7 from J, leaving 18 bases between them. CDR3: CASSPPAKGGDSGYTF. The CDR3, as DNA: TGTGCCAGCTCACCACCGGCGAAGGGAGGAGACTCTGGCTACACCTTC.

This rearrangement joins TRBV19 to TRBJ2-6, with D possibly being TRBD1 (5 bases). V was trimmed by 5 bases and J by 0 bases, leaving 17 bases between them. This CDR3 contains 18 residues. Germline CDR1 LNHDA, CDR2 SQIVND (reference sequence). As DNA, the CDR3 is TGTGCCAGTAGTCCTTACCTAGGGGTCAGCTCTGGGGCCAACGTCCTGACTTTC. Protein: CASSPYLGVSSGANVLTF.

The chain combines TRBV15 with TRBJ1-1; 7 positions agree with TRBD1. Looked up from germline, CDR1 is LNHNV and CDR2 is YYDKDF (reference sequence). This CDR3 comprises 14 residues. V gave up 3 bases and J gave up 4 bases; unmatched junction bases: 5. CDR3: CATSSNTGATEAFF. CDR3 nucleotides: TGTGCCACCAGCAGTAATACAGGGGCCACTGAAGCTTTCTTT.

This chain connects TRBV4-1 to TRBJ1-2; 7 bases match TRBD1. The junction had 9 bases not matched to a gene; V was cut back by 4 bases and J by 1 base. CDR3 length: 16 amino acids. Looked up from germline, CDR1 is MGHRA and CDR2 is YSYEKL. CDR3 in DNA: TGCGCCAGCAGCCCCTGGCGGGACAGTAGTAACTATGGCTACACCTTC. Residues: CASSPWRDSSNYGYTF.

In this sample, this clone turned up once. CDR3 sequence: CASSLATDKTTGPTEAFF. Here the CDR3 DNA reads TGTGCCAGCAGCTTGGCCACCGATAAAACTACAGGGCCCACTGAAGCTTTCTTT. The chain employs TRBV5-5 and TRBJ1-1, with a tentative D call TRBD1 (6 bases). The V end lost 0 bases, the J end lost 4 bases, and 22 bases lay between the germline ends. Germline V gene sequence: CDR1 SGHKS, CDR2 YYEKEE (reference sequence). The CDR3 spans 18 residues. Based on the CDR3 plus reference TRBV5-5 and TRBJ1-1, the full variable domain is DAGVTQSPTHLIKTRGQQVTLRCSPISGHKSVSWYQQVLGQGPQFIFQYYEKEERGRGNFPDRFSARQFPNYSSELNVNALLLGDSALYLCASSLATDKTTGPTEAFFGQGTRLTVV.